The 19 T cell receptor beta chains given below trace back to one sample, sequenced in a study of blood T cell repertoires in COVID-19. Method: immunoSEQ multiplex PCR; TCRdb's copy keeps in-frame clones and lacks some. The table records 150,000 or so clones, approximately 87% of them present only once. The sample comprised peripheral blood. Receptors originate from a woman aged 70-85 years with COVID-19, enrolled during active disease.

The gene calls are TRBV7-9 and TRBJ1-2; TRBD1 aligns across 9 bases. The J segment lost 6 bases and the V segment lost 4 bases, leaving 9 bases of the junction unmatched. This CDR3 is built from 15 residues. Germline CDR1 SEHNR, CDR2 FQNEAQ (reference sequence). CDR3 sequence reads: CASSSNYRTGDGYTF. CDR3 nucleotide sequence: TGTGCCAGCAGCTCAAACTACAGGACAGGGGATGGCTACACCTTC.

The chain links TRBV6-5 to TRBJ2-5; 7 bases are a match to TRBD2. The germline gives CDR1 MNHEY, CDR2 SVGAGI. The V gene end was trimmed by 8 bases and the J gene end by 5 bases; junction bases not matched to a gene: 11. The CDR3 spans 14 residues. This CDR3 is CASGLGGDGETQYF. The CDR3 coding sequence is TGTGCCAGCGGGTTGGGAGGGGACGGGGAGACCCAGTACTTC.

This chain joins TRBV3-1 (or the pseudogene TRBV3-2) and TRBJ1-1; 9 nucleotides align to TRBD1. Germline loops: CDR1 LGHDT, CDR2 YNNKEL (reference sequence). V lost 4 bases to trimming and J lost 4 bases; unmatched junction nucleotides: 10. The CDR3 has 16 amino acids. CDR3 nucleotides: TGTGCCAGCAGCCGACGGACAGGGGAAATTGGCACTGAAGCTTTCTTT. It translates to CASSRRTGEIGTEAFF.

The J gene is TRBJ2-7, the V gene TRBV5-1; D perhaps matches TRBD1 (6 bases). There are 14 residues in the CDR3. Trimming removed 0 bases from V and 6 bases from J, with 13 bases in between. CDR1 is SGHRS, CDR2 YFSETQ, per germline. The CDR3 is CASSLAGRGGEQYF. The CDR3 DNA reads TGCGCCAGCAGCTTGGCGGGCAGGGGCGGCGAGCAGTACTTC.

This rearrangement joins TRBV9 to TRBJ1-1; TRBD1 is a possible D gene (5 bases). The V gene's germline CDR1 is SGDLS and CDR2 YYNGEE. Trimming pared 5 bases from V and 4 bases from J, leaving 15 bases between. This CDR3 has 14 residues. CDR3: CASSSVMGGTEAFF. The CDR3 coding sequence is TGTGCCAGCAGTTCTGTTATGGGGGGCACTGAAGCTTTCTTT.

The V gene is TRBV12-3 or TRBV12-4, the J gene TRBJ1-1, with D possibly TRBD1 on 5 matching bases. Deletions cut 2 bases from V and 5 bases from J, with 9 bases between. The CDR3 sequence is 13 residues long. CDR3: CASSLNGGTEAFF. DNA of the CDR3: TGTGCCAGCAGTTTAAATGGGGGGACTGAAGCTTTCTTT.

The chain employs TRBV6-5 and TRBJ1-2; the D is unclear. This CDR3 is built from 15 residues. Germline V CDR1 and CDR2: MNHEY, SVGAGI. Trimming pared 2 bases from V and 3 bases from J, leaving 13 bases between. CDR3 coding DNA: TGTGCCAGCAGTTACGGCCTCGCCCCAGACTATGGCTACACCTTC. It encodes CASSYGLAPDYGYTF.

The genes are TRBV28 and TRBJ2-1; 9 bases line up with TRBD1. Germline CDR1 MDHEN, CDR2 SYDVKM. Trimming at V came to 4 bases and at J to 5 bases, leaving 9 bases not matched to a gene. The length of the CDR3 is 16 residues. CDR3 protein: CASSSTTGGQDNEQFF. CDR3 nucleotides: TGTGCCAGCAGTTCAACGACAGGGGGACAAGACAATGAGCAGTTCTTC.

The genes are TRBV5-1 and TRBJ2-3, with TRBD2 matching over 10 bases. After removal of 5 bases from V and 5 bases from J, the junction contained 5 bases not matched to a gene. Germline V CDR1 and CDR2: SGHRS, YFSETQ. The CDR3 covers 14 residues. In DNA form, the CDR3 reads TGCGCCAGCAGTCCTAGCGGGGGAAGAGATACGCAGTATTTT. This sequence encodes CASSPSGGRDTQYF.

V is TRBV3-1 (or the pseudogene TRBV3-2) and J is TRBJ2-5; possible D gene TRBD2, 6 bases. Trimming took 4 bases from V and 4 from J, leaving 13 bases between them. The CDR3 loop spans 14 amino acids. Germline assignment: CDR1 LGHDT and CDR2 YNNKEL (reference sequence). In DNA form, the CDR3 reads TGTGCCAGCAGCCGAGCAGGGCGGGGAGAGACCCAGTACTTC. Translated: CASSRAGRGETQYF.

This clone showed up just a few times. This chain links TRBV5-1 with TRBJ1-4, with D perhaps TRBD1 (5 bases). V lost 5 bases and J 0 bases, leaving 14 bases between the germline ends. Germline CDR1 and CDR2: SGHRS and YFSETQ. This CDR3 spans 16 amino acids. For the CDR3, the DNA is TGCGCCAGCAGTCCGGGGGGGTTTGCAACTAATGAAAAACTGTTTTTT. This sequence encodes CASSPGGFATNEKLFF.

This chain connects TRBV21-1 to TRBJ1-6. TRBV21-1 is a documented pseudogene. This CDR3 has 20 amino acids. CDR3 coding DNA: TGTGCCAGCAGCAAAGGCGTGGCTCTCGGGGGGCTACCTTCGGATTCACCCCTCCACTTT. Amino acid sequence: CASSKGVALGGLPSDSPLHF.

This rearrangement joins TRBV19 to TRBJ2-1; 16 nucleotides match TRBD2. Germline V gene data show CDR1 as LNHDA and CDR2 as SQIVND (reference sequence). The CDR3 totals 16 residues. V lost 3 bases, J lost 8 bases, and 4 bases stayed unmatched. As DNA, the CDR3 is TGTGCCAGTAGTATCGGGACTAGCGGGGGGGCGTATGAGCAGTTCTTC. It codes for CASSIGTSGGAYEQFF.

The table lists this clone with a few counts. The chain combines TRBV4-1 with TRBJ1-2; D gene ambiguous. The CDR3 is 12 amino acids. Trimming cost V 3 bases and J 1 base, with 3 bases left between them. CDR1 is MGHRA and CDR2 is YSYEKL in the germline V gene. The CDR3 DNA follows: TGCGCCAGCAGCCAGAGTAACTATGGCTACACCTTC. Residues: CASSQSNYGYTF.

This chain uses TRBV4-2 with TRBJ2-5; 9 nucleotides align to TRBD2. The V gene's germline CDR1 is LGHNA and CDR2 YNFKEQ. The CDR3 has 15 amino acids. Germline trimming cut 5 bases from V and 2 bases from J; bases unmatched to any gene: 6. CDR3 residues: CASSSAGGSQETQYF. CDR3 coding DNA: TGTGCCAGCAGCTCAGCGGGGGGAAGTCAAGAGACCCAGTACTTC.

This rearrangement joins TRBV19 to TRBJ1-6; 8 nucleotides line up with TRBD1. Per germline, CDR1 LNHDA and CDR2 SQIVND (reference sequence). The trim removed 7 bases at V and 2 bases at J, leaving 7 bases unmatched. The CDR3 consists of 16 residues. The CDR3 loop reads CASNGGQGAYNSPLHF. DNA for the CDR3: TGTGCCAGTAACGGAGGACAGGGAGCCTATAATTCACCCCTCCACTTT.

The chain uses TRBV5-1 and TRBJ2-5, with TRBD1 as a possible D gene (6 bases). CDR3 length equals 13 residues. CDR1 and CDR2 from the germline V gene are SGHRS and YFSETQ. Trimming shortened V by 4 bases and J by 3 bases, and 10 bases separated the two germline ends. CDR3 DNA: TGCGCCAGCAGCGCCGGGACAAAAGAGACCCAGTACTTC. Translating it yields CASSAGTKETQYF.

The V and J genes are TRBV5-1 and TRBJ2-5; the match to TRBD2 covers 11 bases. The CDR3 totals 16 residues. The V gene end was trimmed by 5 bases and the J gene end by 5 bases; junction bases not matched to a gene: 11. The germline gives CDR1 SGHRS, CDR2 YFSETQ. This chain's CDR3 is CASSYNVAGGLETQYF. The CDR3 nucleotides read TGCGCCAGCAGTTACAACGTAGCGGGGGGGCTGGAGACCCAGTACTTC. The whole variable domain, remainder taken from reference TRBV5-1 and TRBJ2-5, is KAGVTQTPRYLIKTRGQQVTLSCSPISGHRSVSWYQQTPGQGLQFLFEYFSETQRNKGNFPGRFSGRQFSNSRSEMNVSTLELGDSALYLCASSYNVAGGLETQYFGPGTRLLVL.

The rearrangement links TRBV4-1 to TRBJ1-5, with D perhaps TRBD1 (5 bases). From germline, CDR1 is MGHRA and CDR2 YSYEKL. The germline V and J ends were trimmed by 0 bases and 6 bases, with 12 bases remaining between them. The CDR3 sequence is 15 residues long. CDR3 protein: CASSQEEQGGQPQHF. CDR3 DNA: TGCGCCAGCAGCCAAGAAGAGCAGGGTGGTCAGCCCCAGCATTTT.